The 21 T cell receptor beta chains below all came from one sample that was sequenced in a study of CD8 T cells in ankylosing spondylitis. TCRdb independently ran MiXCR on the 5' RACE reads; one entry per CDR3 protein. The table lists about 89,000 distinct CDR3 sequences, 27% of them singletons. Sequenced input: blood, either unsorted or a sorted T cell fraction (not recorded which). These receptors were collected from a male donor with ankylosing spondylitis or in good health (not recorded which).

This clonotype has a handful of counts. Here the CDR3 DNA reads TGCGCCAGCAGCAAGGGACGGGTGAACACTGAAGCTTTCTTT. It is translated as CASSKGRVNTEAFF. The rearrangement links TRBV5-1 to TRBJ1-1; D is possibly TRBD1 (5 bases). The germline V and J ends were trimmed by 4 bases and 0 bases, with 10 bases remaining between them. The CDR3 is made up of 14 amino acids. Per the germline V gene, CDR1 is SGHRS and CDR2 is YFSETQ.

This clonotype was detected only a few times. The rearrangement joins TRBV5-1 to TRBJ2-1, with TRBD2 matching over 9 bases. The CDR3 is 16 amino acids. CDR1 is SGHRS, CDR2 YFSETQ, per germline. The J segment lost 7 bases and the V segment lost 4 bases, leaving 12 bases of the junction unmatched. This CDR3 is CASSPMVAGVRNEQFF. The CDR3 nucleotides are TGCGCCAGCAGCCCAATGGTAGCGGGAGTTCGGAATGAGCAGTTCTTC.

V is TRBV28 and J is TRBJ2-1; D possibly matches TRBD1 or TRBD2 (5 bases each). Looked up from germline, CDR1 is MDHEN and CDR2 is SYDVKM. Trimming took 6 bases from V and 7 from J, leaving 22 bases between them. The CDR3 covers 16 residues. CDR3 DNA: TGTGCCAGCAGCTCCCACTACACGGGACCCCGGAATGAGCAGTTCTTC. As protein: CASSSHYTGPRNEQFF.

This clonotype was counted between two and nine times. The V and J genes are TRBV20-1 and TRBJ2-7, with TRBD1 identical over 8 bases. The CDR3 totals 14 residues. CDR1 is DFQATT and CDR2 is SNEGSKA in the germline V gene (reference sequence). Trimming removed 3 bases from V and 3 bases from J; junction bases left unmatched: 7. The CDR3 reads CSASRRDRSYEQYV. The CDR3, as DNA: TGCAGTGCTAGTCGCCGGGACAGGAGCTACGAGCAGTACGTC.

This clonotype was found a few times. The chain recombines TRBV5-1 with TRBJ2-5; D gene uncertain. The V end lost 0 bases, the J end lost 1 base, and 13 bases lay between the germline ends. Germline CDR1 SGHRS, CDR2 YFSETQ. CDR3 size: 16 residues. In DNA, the CDR3 is TGCGCCAGCAGCTTGGATGGACGAAGAATCCAAGAGACCCAGTACTTC. Its translation is CASSLDGRRIQETQYF.

The V and J genes are TRBV10-3 and TRBJ2-1, with 7 bases lining up with TRBD2. CDR1 and CDR2 from the germline V gene are ENHRY and SYGVKD. This CDR3 is built from 14 residues. The ends lost 3 bases at V and 8 bases at J; junction bases unmatched: 7. CDR3 protein: CAISDRTSGDEQFF. CDR3 DNA: TGTGCCATCAGTGATCGGACTAGTGGCGATGAGCAGTTCTTC.

The chain couples TRBV27 to TRBJ2-1; TRBD2 is a possible D gene (5 bases). This CDR3 is 14 amino acids long. Trimming cost V 4 bases and J 2 bases, with 9 bases left between them. Germline CDR1 and CDR2: MNHEY and SMNVEV (reference sequence). CDR3 loop: CASSSGVAYNEQFF. CDR3 coding DNA: TGTGCCAGCAGTTCCGGGGTAGCCTACAATGAGCAGTTCTTC.

The table lists this clonotype with a few counts. CDR3 in amino acids: CASSPQTIGYTF. CDR3 sequence (DNA): TGTGCCAGCAGCCCACAGACGATTGGCTACACCTTC. J is TRBJ1-2 and V is TRBV7-9; D gene uncertain. V was shortened by 5 bases and J by 7 bases, with 11 bases between the two germline ends. Germline assignment: CDR1 SEHNR and CDR2 FQNEAQ (reference sequence). This CDR3 region has 12 residues.

The chain joins TRBV2 to TRBJ1-1; D is uncertain. Germline assignment: CDR1 SNHLY and CDR2 FYNNEI. This CDR3 comprises 9 residues. V lost 7 bases and J lost 11, with 8 bases in between. CDR3 in amino acids: CASTLTAFF. The CDR3 DNA is TGTGCCAGCACTCTCACGGCTTTCTTT.

The chain employs TRBV7-3 and TRBJ2-3; 10 bases are shared with TRBD2. The ends lost 6 bases at V and 2 bases at J; junction bases unmatched: 11. This CDR3 has 17 amino acids. Germline CDR1 is SGHTA and CDR2 is FQGTGA. The CDR3 protein is CASSPSGTSANTDTQYF. CDR3 bases: TGTGCCAGCAGTCCGTCCGGGACTAGCGCCAACACAGATACGCAGTATTTT.

The gene calls are TRBV7-2 and TRBJ1-1; no firm D call. With 1 base removed from V and 0 bases from J, the gap between germline ends came to 18 bases. The CDR3 loop spans 18 amino acids. The germline gives CDR1 SGHTA, CDR2 FQGNSA. For the CDR3, the DNA is TGTGCCAGCAGCTTAGGGCAGAAGGTTTTGGCAATGAACACTGAAGCTTTCTTT. This codes for CASSLGQKVLAMNTEAFF.

A few counts support this clonotype. The genes are TRBV11-1 and TRBJ2-3; 14 bases match TRBD2. The CDR3 has 19 amino acids. The junction had 15 bases not matched to a gene; V was cut back by 4 bases and J by 6 bases. Germline V gene data show CDR1 as SGHAT and CDR2 as FQDESV (reference sequence). The CDR3 protein is CASSSRLAGGPGVTDTQYF. CDR3 in DNA: TGTGCCAGCAGCTCTCGACTAGCGGGAGGGCCCGGGGTGACGGATACGCAGTATTTT.

Only a few counts were recorded for this clonotype. The rearrangement joins TRBV12-3 or TRBV12-4 to TRBJ1-2; D not resolved. Trimming removed 3 bases at V and 4 bases at J, with 9 bases between. The CDR3 has 13 amino acids. CDR3 coding DNA: TGTGCCAGCAGTTTGGCGGGGTCCTATGGCTACACCTTC. This gives the protein CASSLAGSYGYTF.

The rearrangement uses TRBV19 and TRBJ2-3; D remains ambiguous. The CDR3 is made up of 13 amino acids. Trimming removed 6 bases from V and 4 bases from J, with 11 bases in between. The germline CDR1 and CDR2 sequences are LNHDA and SQIVND (reference sequence). Here the CDR3 DNA reads TGTGCCAGTAGCAACCGTTATTCAGATACGCAGTATTTT. Its protein product is CASSNRYSDTQYF.

At least ten counts were recorded for this clonotype. The rearrangement links TRBV3-1 to TRBJ2-7, with unresolved D. Trimming stripped 3 bases from V and 4 bases from J, with 16 bases between. The germline V gene encodes CDR1 LGHDT and CDR2 YNNKEL (reference sequence). The CDR3 is made up of 15 amino acids. CDR3 DNA sequence: TGTGCCAGCAGCCAGACTTCGGACCTTAGTTACGAGCAGTACGTC. It codes for CASSQTSDLSYEQYV.

This clonotype appeared a few times. The rearrangement joins TRBV5-1 to TRBJ2-7, with D perhaps matching TRBD2 (6 bases). CDR3 length equals 15 residues. The germline CDR1 and CDR2 sequences are SGHRS and YFSETQ. The V end was cut by 0 bases, the J end by 2 bases, with 12 bases between. CDR3 sequence: CASSLGVTGAYEQYV. DNA for the CDR3: TGCGCCAGCAGCTTGGGGGTAACGGGGGCCTACGAGCAGTACGTC.

In its sample, this clonotype was seen a few times. The rearrangement joins TRBV5-6 to TRBJ1-1; D not resolved. There are 11 residues in the CDR3. The germline CDR1 and CDR2 sequences are SGHDT and YYEEEE. Trimming shortened V by 2 bases and J by 6 bases, and 5 bases separated the two germline ends. The chain's CDR3 is CASSFVAEAFF. The DNA of the CDR3 is TGTGCCAGCAGCTTTGTGGCTGAAGCTTTCTTT.

This clonotype was picked up a small number of times. V gene TRBV18 combines with J gene TRBJ2-7; D possibly uses TRBD1 or TRBD2 (5 bases each). Germline assignment: CDR1 KGHSH and CDR2 LQKENI. The germline V and J ends were trimmed by 6 bases and 3 bases, with 18 bases remaining between them. The CDR3 covers 15 residues. The CDR3 sequence: CASSPTGQGDYEQYV. The CDR3 region has the DNA TGTGCCAGCTCTCCAACGGGGCAAGGAGACTACGAGCAGTACGTC.

The V and J genes are TRBV29-1 and TRBJ2-5; no clear D. V lost 5 bases, J lost 1 base, and 11 bases lay in between. The germline gives CDR1 SQVTM, CDR2 ANQGSEA. The length of the CDR3 is 13 residues. The CDR3 here is CSVRQPVQETQYF. CDR3 nucleotides: TGCAGCGTTCGTCAGCCGGTCCAAGAGACCCAGTACTTC.

This clonotype was observed a single time. The rearrangement joins TRBV5-5 to TRBJ2-5; TRBD1 agrees at 7 bases. This CDR3 comprises 15 residues. Germline CDR1 and CDR2: SGHKS and YYEKEE (reference sequence). V shed 1 base, J shed 2 bases, and the junction held 5 bases outside the gene matches. The CDR3 here is CASSLQQGWQETQYF. CDR3 DNA: TGTGCCAGCAGCTTGCAACAGGGGTGGCAAGAGACCCAGTACTTC.

This clonotype was recorded a few times. The rearrangement links TRBV7-9 to TRBJ2-4; D possibly corresponds to TRBD1 (6 bases). The germline V gene has CDR1 SEHNR and CDR2 FQNEAQ (reference sequence). This CDR3 is 12 amino acids long. Deletions cut 3 bases from V and 7 bases from J, with 7 bases between. CDR3 nucleotide sequence: TGTGCCAGCAGCTTGGGGGCGAACATTCAGTACTTC. It encodes CASSLGANIQYF.